What follows describes a single T cell receptor beta chain. The data derive from a study of memory CD4+ T cells and cytomegalovirus serostatus. This CDR3 contains 14 residues. Germline-derived CDR1 and CDR2 are LNHDA and SQIVND (reference sequence). Deletions cut 5 bases from V and 4 bases from J, with 11 bases between. The protocol was immunoSEQ multiplex PCR, while the TCRdb copy is restricted to in-frame clones and leaves out a portion. The table lists over 40,000 clones, 70% to 85% of them singletons, with around 0.63% in the top ten. Single viable CD3+CD4+CD8-CD45RO+ cells were sorted as the memory CD4+ T cells.

The sequence derives from an adult in good health and CMV-seronegative. This chain connects TRBV19 to TRBJ2-2; possible D gene TRBD2, 5 bases. The specimen was memory CD4+ T cells from blood. CDR3 sequence reads: CASSFGISTGELFF. The CDR3, as DNA: TGTGCCAGTAGTTTCGGGATTTCCACCGGGGAGCTGTTTTTT. The whole variable domain, remainder taken from reference TRBV19 and TRBJ2-2, is DGGITQSPKYLFRKEGQNVTLSCEQNLNHDAMYWYRQDPGQGLRLIYYSQIVNDFQKGDIAEGYSVSREKKESFPLTVTSAQKNPTAFYLCASSFGISTGELFFGEGSRLTVL.